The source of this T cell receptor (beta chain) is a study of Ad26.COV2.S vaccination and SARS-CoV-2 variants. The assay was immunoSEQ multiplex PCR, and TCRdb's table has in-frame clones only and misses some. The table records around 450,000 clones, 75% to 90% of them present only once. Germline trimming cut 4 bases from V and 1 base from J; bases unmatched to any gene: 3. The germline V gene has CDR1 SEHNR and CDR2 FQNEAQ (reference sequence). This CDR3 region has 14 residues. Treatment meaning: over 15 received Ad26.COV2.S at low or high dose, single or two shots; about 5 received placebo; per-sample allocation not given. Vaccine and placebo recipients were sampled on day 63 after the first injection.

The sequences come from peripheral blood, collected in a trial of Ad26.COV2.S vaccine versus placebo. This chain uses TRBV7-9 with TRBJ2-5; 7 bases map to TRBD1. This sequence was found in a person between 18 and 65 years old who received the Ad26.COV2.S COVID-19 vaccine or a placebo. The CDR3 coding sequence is TGTGCCAGCAGCTCCTGGACAGGCCAAGAGACCCAGTACTTC. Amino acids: CASSSWTGQETQYF.